This T cell receptor beta chain appears in the sequencing data of a study of T cell changes during pregnancy in multiple sclerosis. The data were produced by immunoSEQ multiplex PCR, yet TCRdb's version contains in-frame clones alone and is incomplete. The table includes around 57,000 clones, 80% to 95% detected once. Germline-derived CDR1 and CDR2 are LNHDA and SQIVND (reference sequence). CDR3 length: 15 amino acids. The V and J ends lost 9 bases and 0 bases respectively, with 17 bases between them. Sequencing was performed on peripheral blood, taken in the third trimester of pregnancy. V usage is TRBV19 and J usage is TRBJ1-1; D possibly corresponds to TRBD1 (6 bases). This TCR derives from a female donor in good health, enrolled as a control in a pregnancy study. CDR3 coding DNA: TGTGCCAGCCGGGAGGGGGAGACTATGAACACTGAAGCTTTCTTT. It is translated as CASREGETMNTEAFF.